This is a list of T cell receptor beta chains from one sample in a study of CD8 T cells in Susac syndrome. Each CDR3 protein is one row after TCRdb ran MiXCR on the immunoSEQ multiplex PCR reads. The repertoire holds some 150,000 distinct CDR3 sequences, with about 94% as singletons. Sequencing used CD4+ T cells from PBMCs. Receptor source: a human donor with Susac syndrome. CDR3s include the opening cysteine and the closing phenylalanine or tryptophan. D genes are given only for firm matches. A clone size is listed for some rows: how often the clone was seen (once, few, many), or a class if it is expanded.

clone_size	d_call	v_call	j_call	cdr3_nt	cdr3_aa
.	.	TRBV4-1	TRBJ2-1	TGCGCCAGCAGCCAAGTTGGCAGTATAACCTACAATGAGCAGTTCTTC	CASSQVGSITYNEQFF
.	.	TRBV7-9	TRBJ2-5	TGTGCCAGCAGCTTAGGTGGGACCTCCTCAGGTCGGGAGACCCAGTACTTC	CASSLGGTSSGRETQYF
.	.	TRBV7-8	TRBJ2-5	TGTGCCAGCAGCGTAGGACTAAGGGGGGAGACCCAGTACTTC	CASSVGLRGETQYF
once	.	TRBV7-9	TRBJ2-7	TGTGCCAGCAGCCGGACCGGGGCCAAATACGAGCAGTACTTC	CASSRTGAKYEQYF
.	.	TRBV11-3	TRBJ2-2	TGTGCCAGCAGCTTACACAGGCGTGGAGCCGGGGAGCTGTTTTTT	CASSLHRRGAGELFF
.	.	TRBV7-9	TRBJ1-2	TGTGCCAGCAGTCTACACGGGGAGGGGTATGGCTACACCTTC	CASSLHGEGYGYTF
.	TRBD2	TRBV4-1	TRBJ2-3	TGCGCCAGCAGCTACGGGGGGGAATCCATCACAGATACGCAGTATTTT	CASSYGGESITDTQYF
.	.	TRBV14	TRBJ2-7	TGTGCCCCGGGGTGGGAGCAGTACTTC	CAPGWEQYF
.	.	TRBV24-1	TRBJ2-2	TGTGCCACCAGGTCGGGGGCGAACACCGGGGAGCTGTTTTTT	CATRSGANTGELFF
once	.	TRBV2	TRBJ2-7	TGTGCCAGCAGTGACAGGATCTACGAGCAGTACTTC	CASSDRIYEQYF
.	TRBD1	TRBV6-5	TRBJ1-6	TGTGCCAGCAGTTTTGGGACAGGGGGACTTTCACCCCTCCACTTT	CASSFGTGGLSPLHF
.	TRBD1	TRBV11-2	TRBJ2-7	TGTGCCAGCAGCCGAACACAGGGGTTTGCCTACGAGCAGTACTTC	CASSRTQGFAYEQYF
few	.	TRBV18	TRBJ2-7	TGTGCCAGCTCACCCGGTGGGAGCTACGAGCAGTACTTC	CASSPGGSYEQYF
.	.	TRBV5-1	TRBJ2-5	TGCGCCAGCAGCTTGGCCCCCCGTACGGAGACCCAGTACTTC	CASSLAPRTETQYF
.	.	TRBV20-1	TRBJ1-1	TGCAGTGCTAGAGATTCTCAAGTCAGGTTAACTGAAGCTTTCTTT	CSARDSQVRLTEAFF
once	.	TRBV5-1	TRBJ2-1	TGCGCCAGCAGCTCCCGGGCAAACAATGAGCAGTTCTTC	CASSSRANNEQFF
.	.	TRBV9	TRBJ1-4	TGTGCCAGCAGCCTACAGGACAGTAATGAAAAACTGTTTTTT	CASSLQDSNEKLFF
.	TRBD2	TRBV4-1	TRBJ2-3	TGCGCCAGCAGCCAAGTGTGGAGCGGGAGTAAGCATACGCAGTATTTT	CASSQVWSGSKHTQYF
.	.	TRBV20-1	TRBJ1-1	TGCAGTGCTCCTAGCGGCTCGACAAACACTGAAGCTTTCTTT	CSAPSGSTNTEAFF
.	TRBD2	TRBV25-1	TRBJ2-1	TGTGCCAGCAGTCCCCCCGGGGGGGTCAATGAGCAGTTCTTC	CASSPPGGVNEQFF
.	TRBD2	TRBV18	TRBJ2-7	TGTGCCAGCTCACCAATTCTAGCGGGGACTACGGGGGAGCAGTACTTC	CASSPILAGTTGEQYF
.	.	TRBV20-1	TRBJ2-1	TGCAGTGCTAGAGATGGGGCGGCCCACCCCGTGTTCTTC	CSARDGAAHPVFF
.	.	TRBV4-1	TRBJ1-1	TGCGCCAGCAGCCTACAGGGATCCCCCGGCACTGAAGCTTTCTTT	CASSLQGSPGTEAFF
.	.	TRBV9	TRBJ1-1	TGTGCCAGCAGCGTAGGACAGATACAGAACACTGAAGCTTTCTTT	CASSVGQIQNTEAFF
.	.	TRBV6-5	TRBJ2-2	TGTGCCAGCAGCAATACCGGGGAGCTGTTTTTT	CASSNTGELFF
.	.	TRBV20-1	TRBJ2-5	TGCAGTGCTATACCCACGATCGGACTCCAAGAGACCCAGTACTTC	CSAIPTIGLQETQYF
.	.	TRBV18	TRBJ1-1	TGTGCCAGCTCCCTCTCTTCTGAAAGGGGACACACTGAAGCTTTCTTT	CASSLSSERGHTEAFF
.	.	TRBV6-4	TRBJ2-7	TGTGCCAGCATAGGGACCTTTACCTACGAGCAGTACTTC	CASIGTFTYEQYF
once	.	TRBV7-3	TRBJ2-5	TGTGCCAGCAGCGTCTCGAGGGGAGAGACCCAGTACTTC	CASSVSRGETQYF
.	.	TRBV13	TRBJ1-1	TGTGCCAGCAGCTTAGATGGGGTCAACACTGAAGCTTTCTTT	CASSLDGVNTEAFF
.	.	TRBV11-2	TRBJ2-5	TGTGCCAGCAGCTTGGGTCGGGCCTTAGAGACCCAGTACTTC	CASSLGRALETQYF
.	TRBD1	TRBV12-3/TRBV12-4	TRBJ2-5	TGTGCCAGCAGCCTTGGGGCAAGGACAGGGCACCAAGAGACCCAGTACTTC	CASSLGARTGHQETQYF
.	.	TRBV6-5	TRBJ2-7	TGTGCCAGCAGTTACTCGAAAGTCTCCTACGAGCAGTACTTC	CASSYSKVSYEQYF
.	TRBD1	TRBV29-1	TRBJ1-1	TGCAGCGTACACAGGGGGAACACTGAAGCTTTCTTT	CSVHRGNTEAFF
.	.	TRBV28	TRBJ2-7	TGTGCCAGCAGTATTCTCCCGGGAGAATACGAGCAGTACTTC	CASSILPGEYEQYF
once	TRBD2	TRBV12-3/TRBV12-4	TRBJ2-1	TGTGCCAGCAGTTTCACTAGCGGGCGACGAAATGAGCAGTTCTTC	CASSFTSGRRNEQFF
.	.	TRBV28	TRBJ1-5	TGTGCCAGCAGTTTAAATAGCAATCAGCCCCAGCATTTT	CASSLNSNQPQHF
.	.	TRBV6-5	TRBJ1-6	TGTGCCAGCAGTTACAAGAGAGGCTTAACGTCACCCCTCCACTTT	CASSYKRGLTSPLHF
once	.	TRBV6-5	TRBJ2-7	TGTGCCAGCAGTCCCCTAGGGGGGTTTAGCGAGCAGTACTTC	CASSPLGGFSEQYF
once	.	TRBV28	TRBJ2-7	TGTGCCAGCAGTTTGTGGGAAAACGAGCAGTACTTC	CASSLWENEQYF
.	TRBD2	TRBV4-1	TRBJ2-3	TGCGCCAGCAGCCACGTTTTAGCGGGGCGGGGGGATACGCAGTATTTT	CASSHVLAGRGDTQYF
.	.	TRBV14	TRBJ1-1	TGTGCCAGCAGCCATCGTCCACAGATGAACACTGAAGCTTTCTTT	CASSHRPQMNTEAFF
.	TRBD1	TRBV6-5	TRBJ1-1	TGTGCCAGCAGACGACAGGGGGCATGGACTGAAGCTTTCTTT	CASRRQGAWTEAFF
.	TRBD2	TRBV3-1	TRBJ2-1	TGTGCCAGCAGCCGATTAGCGGGAGCTGTGAACAATGAGCAGTTCTTC	CASSRLAGAVNNEQFF
.	TRBD2	TRBV23-1	TRBJ2-1	TGCGCCAGCTCTCCCAGGGGGACTAGCGATACCTACAATGAGCAGTTCTTC	CASSPRGTSDTYNEQFF
.	TRBD1	TRBV29-1	TRBJ1-1	TGCAGCGTGGGACAGGGAATGGGGGCTTTCTTT	CSVGQGMGAFF